Listed here is a single T cell receptor (beta chain). This sample was included in a study of blood T cell repertoires in COVID-19. Looking at the study overall: T cells, B-cell-depleted T cells, or PBMCs provided the cDNA or gDNA that served as material.

The germline gives CDR1 MNHEY, CDR2 SMNVEV (reference sequence). Trimming took 0 bases from V and 6 from J, leaving 14 bases between them. The CDR3 sequence is 15 residues long. In the study's own analysis: Amplifying reference gene primers gave estimates of nucleated cell counts. Produced via immunoSEQ multiplex PCR; TCRdb's table is partial and in-frame only. V and J calls and clone size follow that table, whereas D and trimming were derived from the DNA. The table includes under 200,000 clones, more than 70% detected once. The V call is TRBV27, the J call TRBJ1-1, with unresolved D. This TCR was sampled from a man aged 40-55 years with active or convalescent COVID-19. Sequencing was done on a sample of peripheral blood. The CDR3 bases are TGTGCCAGCAGTTTATCGACGCGGTTTAAGCCTGAAGCTTTCTTT. The encoded protein is CASSLSTRFKPEAFF.